This paragraph covers one TCR beta chain sequence. Its antigen is not identified. Mismatch with germline at one junction end may stem from a read error. Germline V gene sequence: CDR1 MNHEY, CDR2 SVGAGI. The CDR3 totals 14 residues. The investigators amplified TCR beta CDR3 regions from RNA transcripts. Using the HTBI primer set, a first-round RT-PCR was run on the TCR CDR3. TCRdb passed the multiplex PCR reads through MiXCR, listing each CDR3 protein once. The top ten hold 34% of the sample, which has hundreds of thousands of distinct CDR3 sequences, around 21% seen once. This sample was included in a study of T cells in Graves' hyperthyroidism and ophthalmopathy. Exclusion followed for patients with uncontrolled infection, other autoimmune disease, pregnancy or lactation. The study based diagnoses on clinical symptoms, serum thyroxine and TRAb, thyroid ultrasound and orbital computed tomography. Study findings and constraints: Among clonotypes expanded in thyroid above 0.001, most were also found in blood.

The chain couples TRBV6-5 to TRBJ1-1; unclear D gene. The sequence was collected from a man aged 30 to 45 with Graves' ophthalmopathy. Sequenced: blood. The DNA for the CDR3 is TGTGCCAGCAGTTACTCGATGGGGAACACTCAAGCTTTCTTT. This translates into CASSYSMGNTQAFF.